The sequence of this T cell receptor beta chain was determined in a study of T cells after somatic rescue of genetic block. V was clipped by 0 bases and J by 5 bases, with 10 bases between them. The germline CDR1 and CDR2 sequences are MNHEY and SMNVEV (reference sequence). The CDR3 loop spans 14 amino acids. Repertoires were generated with immunoSEQ multiplex PCR, while TCRdb's copy carries only in-frame clones and drops some. The sample yields roughly 55,000 clones, roughly 96% seen once. This chain links TRBV27 with TRBJ1-1, with TRBD1 as a possible D gene (6 bases). Sequences were obtained from peripheral blood mononuclear cells (PBMCs). The receptor was isolated from a child younger than two. The CDR3 coding sequence is TGTGCCAGCAGTTTATCCGGGGGCAAGACTGAAGCTTTCTTT. This translates into CASSLSGGKTEAFF.